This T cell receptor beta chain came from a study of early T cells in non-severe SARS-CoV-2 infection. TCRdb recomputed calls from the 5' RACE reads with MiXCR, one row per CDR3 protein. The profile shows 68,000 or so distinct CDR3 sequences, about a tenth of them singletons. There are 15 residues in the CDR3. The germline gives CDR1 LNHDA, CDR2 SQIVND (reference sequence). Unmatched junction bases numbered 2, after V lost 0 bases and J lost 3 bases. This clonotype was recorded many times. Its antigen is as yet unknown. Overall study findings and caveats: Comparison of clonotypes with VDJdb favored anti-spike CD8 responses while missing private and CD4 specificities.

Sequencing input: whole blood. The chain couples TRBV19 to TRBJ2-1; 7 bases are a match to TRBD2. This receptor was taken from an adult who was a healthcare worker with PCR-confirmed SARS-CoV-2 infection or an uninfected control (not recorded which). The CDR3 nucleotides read TGTGCCAGTAGTATAGAAGCTAGCGGCTACAATGAGCAGTTCTTC. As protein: CASSIEASGYNEQFF.